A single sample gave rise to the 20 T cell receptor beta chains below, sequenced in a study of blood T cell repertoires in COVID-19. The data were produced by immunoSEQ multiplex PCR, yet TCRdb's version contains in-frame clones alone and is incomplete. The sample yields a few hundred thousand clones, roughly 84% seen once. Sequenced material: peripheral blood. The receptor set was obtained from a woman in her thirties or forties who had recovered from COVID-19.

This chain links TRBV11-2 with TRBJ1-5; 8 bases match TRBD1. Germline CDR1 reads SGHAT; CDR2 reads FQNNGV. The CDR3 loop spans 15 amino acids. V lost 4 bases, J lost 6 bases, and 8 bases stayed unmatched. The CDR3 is CASSSSGTGFQPQHF. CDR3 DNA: TGTGCCAGCAGCTCGTCGGGGACAGGCTTTCAGCCCCAGCATTTT.

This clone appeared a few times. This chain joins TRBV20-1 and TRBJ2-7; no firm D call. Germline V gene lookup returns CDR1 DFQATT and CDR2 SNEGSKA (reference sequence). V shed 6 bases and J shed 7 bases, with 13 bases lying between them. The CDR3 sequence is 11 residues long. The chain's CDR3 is CSAPIEVEQYF. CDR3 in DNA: TGCAGTGCCCCAATCGAGGTTGAGCAGTACTTC.

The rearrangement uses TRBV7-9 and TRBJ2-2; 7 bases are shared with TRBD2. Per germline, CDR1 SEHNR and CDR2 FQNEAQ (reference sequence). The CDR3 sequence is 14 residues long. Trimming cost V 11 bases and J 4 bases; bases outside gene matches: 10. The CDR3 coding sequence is TGTGCCGCCGGGGGGAGTCGGTTCACCGGGGAGCTGTTTTTT. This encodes CAAGGSRFTGELFF.

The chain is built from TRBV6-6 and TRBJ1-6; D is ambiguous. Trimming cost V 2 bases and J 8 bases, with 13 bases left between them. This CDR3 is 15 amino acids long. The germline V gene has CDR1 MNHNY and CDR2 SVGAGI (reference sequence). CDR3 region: CASSYLGSVDSPLHF. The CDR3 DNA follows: TGTGCCAGCAGTTACCTAGGGAGCGTGGATTCACCCCTCCACTTT.

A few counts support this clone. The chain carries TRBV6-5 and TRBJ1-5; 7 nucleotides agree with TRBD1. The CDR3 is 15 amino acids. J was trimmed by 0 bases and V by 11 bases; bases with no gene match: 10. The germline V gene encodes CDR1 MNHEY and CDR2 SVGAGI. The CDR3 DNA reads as TGTGCCGCAAAGACAGGGCAGTATAGCAATCAGCCCCAGCATTTT. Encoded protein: CAAKTGQYSNQPQHF.

The CDR3 here is CASSSYAGVADTQYF. The CDR3 nucleotides read TGTGCCAGCAGCTCGTACGCGGGGGTAGCAGATACGCAGTATTTT. The chain carries TRBV5-4 and TRBJ2-3, with 7 bases identical to TRBD2. V lost 3 bases to trimming and J lost 4 bases; unmatched junction nucleotides: 8. Germline V gives CDR1 SGHNT, CDR2 YYREEE (reference sequence). This CDR3 region has 15 residues.

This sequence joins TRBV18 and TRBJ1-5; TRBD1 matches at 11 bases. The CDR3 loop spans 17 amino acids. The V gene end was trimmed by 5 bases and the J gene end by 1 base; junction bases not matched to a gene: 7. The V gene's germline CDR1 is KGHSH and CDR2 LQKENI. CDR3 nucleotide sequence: TGTGCCAGCTCAGGACAGGGGGCTTTGGGGAGCAATCAGCCCCAGCATTTT. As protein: CASSGQGALGSNQPQHF. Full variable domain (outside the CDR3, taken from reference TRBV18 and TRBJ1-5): NAGVMQNPRHLVRRRGQEARLRCSPMKGHSHVYWYRQLPEEGLKFMVYLQKENIIDESGMPKERFSAEFPKEGPSILRIQQVVRGDSAAYFCASSGQGALGSNQPQHFGDGTRLSIL.

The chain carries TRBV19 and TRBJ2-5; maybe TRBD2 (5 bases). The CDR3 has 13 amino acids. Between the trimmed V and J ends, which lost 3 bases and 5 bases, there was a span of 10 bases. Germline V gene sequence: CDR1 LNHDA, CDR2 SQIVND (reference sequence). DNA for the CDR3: TGTGCCAGTAGTATGGAGAGGGCCGAGACCCAGTACTTC. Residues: CASSMERAETQYF.

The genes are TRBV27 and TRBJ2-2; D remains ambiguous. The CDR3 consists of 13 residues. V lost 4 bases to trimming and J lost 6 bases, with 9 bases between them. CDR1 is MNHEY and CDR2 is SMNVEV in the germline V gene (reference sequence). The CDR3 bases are TGTGCCAGCAGTTCGACACGGTCCGGGGAGCTGTTTTTT. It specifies CASSSTRSGELFF.

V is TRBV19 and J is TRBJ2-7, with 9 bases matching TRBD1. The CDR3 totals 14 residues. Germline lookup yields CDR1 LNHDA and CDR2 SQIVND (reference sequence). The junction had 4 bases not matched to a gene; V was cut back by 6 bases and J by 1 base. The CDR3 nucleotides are TGTGCCAGTAGCCCCGGGACAGGGTCCTACGAGCAGTACTTC. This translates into CASSPGTGSYEQYF.

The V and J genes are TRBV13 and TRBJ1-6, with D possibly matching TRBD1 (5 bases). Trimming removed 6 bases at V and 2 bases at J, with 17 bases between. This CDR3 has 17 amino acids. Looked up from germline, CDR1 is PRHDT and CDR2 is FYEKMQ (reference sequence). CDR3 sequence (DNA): TGTGCCAGCAGTTTGGGGGGAGGGCCGGCCTATAATTCACCCCTCCACTTT. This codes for CASSLGGGPAYNSPLHF.

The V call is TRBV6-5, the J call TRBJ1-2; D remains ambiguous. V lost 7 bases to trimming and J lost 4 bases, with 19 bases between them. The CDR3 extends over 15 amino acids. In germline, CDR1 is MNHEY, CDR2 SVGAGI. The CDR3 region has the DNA TGTGCCAGCACCCGCTCCACCCAAAACATCTATGGCTACACCTTC. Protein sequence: CASTRSTQNIYGYTF.

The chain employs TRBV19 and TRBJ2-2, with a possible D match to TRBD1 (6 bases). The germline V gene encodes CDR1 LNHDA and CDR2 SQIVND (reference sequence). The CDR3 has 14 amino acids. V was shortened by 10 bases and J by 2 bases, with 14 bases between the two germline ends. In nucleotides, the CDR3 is TGTGCCACCCTACAGGGACCCAACACCGGGGAGCTGTTTTTT. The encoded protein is CATLQGPNTGELFF.

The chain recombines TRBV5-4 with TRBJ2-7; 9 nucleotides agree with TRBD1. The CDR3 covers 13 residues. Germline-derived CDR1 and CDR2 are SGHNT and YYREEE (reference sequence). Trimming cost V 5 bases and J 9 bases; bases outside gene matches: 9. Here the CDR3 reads CASSLGQGKGQYF. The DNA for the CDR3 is TGTGCCAGCAGTCTGGGACAGGGTAAGGGGCAGTACTTC.

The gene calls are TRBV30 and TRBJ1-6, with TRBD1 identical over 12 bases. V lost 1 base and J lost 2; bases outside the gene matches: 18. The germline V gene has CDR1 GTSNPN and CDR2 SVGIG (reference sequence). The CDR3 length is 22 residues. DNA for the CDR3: TGTGCCTGGAGTGAAGATATCTGGACTCCGGGACAGGGGGCAGCCTATAATTCACCCCTCCACTTT. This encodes CAWSEDIWTPGQGAAYNSPLHF.

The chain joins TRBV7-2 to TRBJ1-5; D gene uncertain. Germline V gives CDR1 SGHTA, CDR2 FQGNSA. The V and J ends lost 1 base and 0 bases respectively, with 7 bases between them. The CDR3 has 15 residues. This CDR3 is CASSLGQYSNQPQHF. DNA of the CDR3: TGTGCCAGCAGCTTAGGGCAGTATAGCAATCAGCCCCAGCATTTT.

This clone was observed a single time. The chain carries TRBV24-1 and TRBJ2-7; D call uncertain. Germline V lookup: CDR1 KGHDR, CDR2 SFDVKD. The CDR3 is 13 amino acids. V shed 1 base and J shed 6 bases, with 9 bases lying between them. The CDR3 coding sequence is TGTGCCACCAGTGATTTTCTGGGCTCCGAGCAGTACTTC. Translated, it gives CATSDFLGSEQYF.

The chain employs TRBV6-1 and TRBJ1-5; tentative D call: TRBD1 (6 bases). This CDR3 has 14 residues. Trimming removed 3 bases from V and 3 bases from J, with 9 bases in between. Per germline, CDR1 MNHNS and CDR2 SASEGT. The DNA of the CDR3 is TGTGCCAGCAGTGACAGGGGTTCCAATCAGCCCCAGCATTTT. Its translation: CASSDRGSNQPQHF.

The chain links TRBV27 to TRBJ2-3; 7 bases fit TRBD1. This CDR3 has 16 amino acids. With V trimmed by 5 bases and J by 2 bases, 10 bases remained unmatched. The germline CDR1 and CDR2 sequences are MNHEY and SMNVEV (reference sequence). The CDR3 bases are TGTGCCAGCAGTACTCGACAGGGTTCGCCCACAGATACGCAGTATTTT. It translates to CASSTRQGSPTDTQYF.

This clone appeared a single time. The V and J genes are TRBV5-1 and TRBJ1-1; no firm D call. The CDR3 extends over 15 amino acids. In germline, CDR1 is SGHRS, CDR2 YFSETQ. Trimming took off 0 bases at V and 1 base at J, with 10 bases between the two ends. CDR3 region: CASSLGVAGNTEAFF. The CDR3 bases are TGCGCCAGCAGCTTGGGGGTCGCGGGGAACACTGAAGCTTTCTTT.